Shown below are 17 T cell receptor beta chains from a single sample sequenced in a study of OX40 agonist ivuxolimab in advanced cancers. The data were produced by immunoSEQ multiplex PCR, yet TCRdb's version contains in-frame clones alone and is incomplete. The table records some 87,000 clones, around 94% of them present only once. Specimen: CD4+ or CD8+ T cells sorted from blood, collected in a trial of the OX40 agonist ivuxolimab. The receptors stem from an adult with an advanced solid tumor such as melanoma, head and neck, liver or kidney cancer.

V is TRBV5-6 and J is TRBJ2-7; D not resolved. Trimming removed 4 bases at V and 3 bases at J, with 11 bases between. The CDR3 is 13 amino acids. The germline V gene has CDR1 SGHDT and CDR2 YYEEEE. The CDR3 DNA follows: TGTGCCAGCAGCCCCGGGTCATACTACGAGCAGTACTTC. Translation: CASSPGSYYEQYF.

This chain links TRBV25-1 with TRBJ1-1, with D hard to call. Germline loops: CDR1 MGHDK, CDR2 SYGVNS. V dropped 3 bases and J dropped 0 bases, with 2 bases sitting between them. This CDR3 has 12 amino acids. The CDR3 reads CASSEMNTEAFF. The CDR3 nucleotides are TGTGCCAGCAGTGAGATGAACACTGAAGCTTTCTTT.

This chain links TRBV9 with TRBJ1-3; D may be TRBD1 (6 bases). The CDR3 is made up of 18 amino acids. Trimming left V 4 bases short and J 4 bases short, with 24 bases between. Per the germline V gene, CDR1 is SGDLS and CDR2 is YYNGEE. Here the CDR3 reads CASSHKRDNPSRGNTIYF. The CDR3 DNA follows: TGTGCCAGCAGCCATAAGCGGGACAACCCCAGTCGGGGAAACACCATATATTTT.

The chain carries TRBV23-1 and TRBJ2-4; weak D call: TRBD2 (6 bases). TRBV23-1 belongs to the ORF category, with a function that is uncertain. V was trimmed by 2 bases and J by 0 bases, leaving 11 bases between them. This CDR3 has 16 residues. CDR3 coding DNA: TGCGCCAGCAGTCAAACGGAGGGGCAAGCCAAAAACATTCAGTACTTC. Translating gives CASSQTEGQAKNIQYF.

This clone was recorded once. The V and J genes are TRBV5-5 and TRBJ1-1; maybe TRBD1 (6 bases). Germline assignment: CDR1 SGHKS and CDR2 YYEKEE (reference sequence). Trimming shortened V by 0 bases and J by 5 bases, and 14 bases separated the two germline ends. CDR3 length: 15 amino acids. The CDR3: CASSLDRATGTEAFF. CDR3 DNA: TGTGCCAGCAGCTTGGACAGGGCCACAGGGACTGAAGCTTTCTTT.

This chain joins TRBV21-1 and TRBJ2-4; the DNA was not compared with TRBD1, the D call given in the table. TRBV21-1 is a documented pseudogene. This CDR3 has 16 amino acids. CDR3 in DNA: TGTGCCAGCAGCAGGCAGGGGCTCATAGCCAAAAACATTCAGTACTTC. It translates to CASSRQGLIAKNIQYF.

The count of this clone is one. J is TRBJ2-2 and V is TRBV2; the D call may be TRBD1 or TRBD2 (8 bases each). CDR1 is SNHLY, CDR2 FYNNEI, per germline. The CDR3 is 16 residues long. Trimming removed 10 bases at V and 1 base at J, with 19 bases between. The CDR3: CATTGGDRKNTGELFF. The CDR3 DNA follows: TGTGCCACCACGGGGGGGGACAGGAAGAACACCGGGGAGCTGTTTTTT.

The chain couples TRBV13 to TRBJ2-1, with D perhaps matching TRBD2 (6 bases). Germline CDR1 and CDR2: PRHDT and FYEKMQ (reference sequence). Trimming took off 5 bases at V and 7 bases at J, with 12 bases between the two ends. The CDR3 totals 13 residues. CDR3 region: CASSLLGGNEQFF. DNA of the CDR3: TGTGCCAGCAGCCTCTTGGGAGGAAATGAGCAGTTCTTC.

In DNA, the CDR3 is TGTGCCAGCAGCTTAAAACTTAGGGACAGGGATGGCTACACCTTC. Translating it yields CASSLKLRDRDGYTF. V is TRBV7-2 and J is TRBJ1-2; TRBD1 matches 9 bases. Trimming took 2 bases from V and 6 from J; bases not matched to a gene: 7. This CDR3 has 15 residues. Germline values: CDR1 SGHTA, CDR2 FQGNSA.

V is TRBV7-3 and J is TRBJ2-2, with 7 bases fitting TRBD1. Trimming at V came to 2 bases and at J to 3 bases, leaving 21 bases not matched to a gene. Germline V gene lookup returns CDR1 SGHTA and CDR2 FQGTGA. This CDR3 is 21 amino acids long. The CDR3 here is CASSLDLGQLDGPRDTGELFF. CDR3 DNA sequence: TGTGCCAGCAGCTTAGATTTGGGACAGCTGGATGGTCCACGGGACACCGGGGAGCTGTTTTTT.

The chain uses TRBV7-9 and TRBJ2-7; D gene uncertain. Trimming took 7 bases from V and 5 from J, leaving 15 bases between them. CDR1 and CDR2 from the germline V gene are SEHNR and FQNEAQ (reference sequence). This CDR3 region has 13 residues. The CDR3 DNA is TGTGCCAGCACCCCTCCTAACAGTGACGAGCAGTACTTC. Amino acids: CASTPPNSDEQYF.

This chain uses TRBV9 with TRBJ2-1, with D possibly being TRBD1 or TRBD2 (6 bases each). The CDR3 spans 15 residues. Germline lookup yields CDR1 SGDLS and CDR2 YYNGEE. V was pared by 0 bases and J by 5 bases, with 12 bases between. CDR3 bases: TGTGCCAGCAGCGTAGTTGGGGGGCTAAACAATGAGCAGTTCTTC. It codes for CASSVVGGLNNEQFF.

The chain employs TRBV7-9 and TRBJ2-6; D might be TRBD2 (6 bases). Trimming took 8 bases from V and 3 from J, leaving 17 bases between them. This CDR3 contains 16 residues. The V gene's germline CDR1 is SEHNR and CDR2 FQNEAQ (reference sequence). This chain's CDR3 is CASLRGGGFGANVLTF. The CDR3 DNA sequence: TGTGCCAGCCTACGTGGGGGAGGCTTTGGGGCCAACGTCCTGACTTTC.

The CDR3 DNA reads TGTGCCAGCAGCACCGGGACAACTAATGAAAAACTGTTTTTT. Translating it yields CASSTGTTNEKLFF. The chain couples TRBV9 to TRBJ1-4; unclear D gene. This CDR3 has 14 residues. The germline V gene encodes CDR1 SGDLS and CDR2 YYNGEE. Trimming removed 4 bases from V and 0 bases from J, with 7 bases in between.

This chain links TRBV28 with TRBJ1-1; unclear D gene. Germline V gives CDR1 MDHEN, CDR2 SYDVKM. The CDR3 has 14 amino acids. Trimming cost V 4 bases and J 0 bases, with 9 bases left between them. In DNA form, the CDR3 reads TGTGCCAGCAGTTCCCCCTCGTTGAACACTGAAGCTTTCTTT. It encodes CASSSPSLNTEAFF.

This chain uses TRBV7-9 with TRBJ1-1, with D possibly matching TRBD1 (5 bases). V lost 7 bases to trimming and J lost 5 bases, with 26 bases between them. Germline assignment: CDR1 SEHNR and CDR2 FQNEAQ (reference sequence). This CDR3 has 17 residues. The DNA for the CDR3 is TGTGCCAGCACCCAATCCGGAGGGGTGGCCTATAGTACTGAAGCTTTCTTT. It encodes CASTQSGGVAYSTEAFF.

V usage is TRBV4-3 and J usage is TRBJ2-2; possibly TRBD2 for D (5 bases). V was trimmed by 3 bases and J by 4 bases, leaving 15 bases between them. CDR3 length: 16 amino acids. CDR1 and CDR2 from the germline V gene are LGHNA and YSLEER. The CDR3: CASSQEAVSVTGELFF. CDR3 bases: TGCGCCAGCAGCCAGGAGGCGGTGTCCGTCACCGGGGAGCTGTTTTTT.